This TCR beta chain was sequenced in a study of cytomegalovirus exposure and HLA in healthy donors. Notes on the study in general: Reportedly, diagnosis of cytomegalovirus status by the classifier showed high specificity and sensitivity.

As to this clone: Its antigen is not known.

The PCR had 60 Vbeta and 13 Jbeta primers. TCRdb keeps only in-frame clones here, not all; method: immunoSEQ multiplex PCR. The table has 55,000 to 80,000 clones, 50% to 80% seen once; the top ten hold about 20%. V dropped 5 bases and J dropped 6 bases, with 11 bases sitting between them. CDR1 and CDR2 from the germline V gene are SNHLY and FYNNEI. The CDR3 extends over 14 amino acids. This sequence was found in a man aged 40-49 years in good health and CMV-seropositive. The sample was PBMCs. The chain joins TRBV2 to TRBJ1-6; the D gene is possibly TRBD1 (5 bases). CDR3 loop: CASSIAGSNSPLHF. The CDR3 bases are TGTGCCAGCAGTATTGCAGGGTCTAATTCACCCCTCCACTTT.